Detailed here is one TCR beta chain. One junction end disagrees with the germline gene, perhaps due to a read error. This sample stems from a study of identical twins. Each donor (without exception) was a healthy Caucasian. TCRdb reprocessed the 5' RACE reads with MiXCR, giving one entry per CDR3 protein. Among some 500,000 distinct CDR3 sequences listed, more than 9% were seen once. The same data also contributed to another study, on yellow fever vaccine responses in identical twins.

Material: PBMCs. This receptor was obtained from a woman aged 18-29 years in good health.

The CDR3 nucleotides read TGTACCACCAACGAGGGGTCAGATACGCAGTATTTT. This translates into CTTNEGSDTQYF. V and J are TRBV24-1 and TRBJ2-3, with D possibly called TRBD1 or TRBD2 (5 bases each). This CDR3 contains 12 residues. Germline V gene sequence: CDR1 KGHDR, CDR2 SFDVKD.